Listed below are T cell receptor beta chains from one sample, sequenced in a study of radiation and T cells in renal cell carcinoma. Measured with immunoSEQ multiplex PCR; TCRdb has only the in-frame clones, and not every one. The table lists about 120,000 clones, over 75% of them singletons. The specimen was blood, collected from a patient whose treatment included radiotherapy and nephrectomy. The origin of the receptors is a man in his forties or fifties with renal cell carcinoma. Each CDR3 is given with its conserved first and last residue. A D gene is named only where the DNA matches it firmly. Not every row has a clone size; where given, it reads once, few, many or a size class.

d_gene	abundance	v_gene	j_gene	CDR3aa	CDR3nt
TRBD2	-	TRBV13	TRBJ2-5	CASSLPGVAGNPWTQYF	TGTGCCAGCAGCCTCCCTGGGGTAGCGGGGAACCCGTGGACCCAGTACTTC
-	-	TRBV5-5	TRBJ2-4	CASSRDSLTKNIQYF	TGTGCCAGCAGCCGGGACTCCCTAACCAAAAACATTCAGTACTTC
-	few	TRBV10-3	TRBJ1-1	CAISESRETEAFF	TGTGCCATCAGTGAGTCACGGGAAACTGAAGCTTTCTTT
TRBD2	-	TRBV2	TRBJ2-3	CASNLNWASGDTQYF	TGTGCCAGCAACCTTAATTGGGCTAGCGGAGATACGCAGTATTTT
-	-	TRBV10-3	TRBJ2-7	CAISSRETYEQYF	TGTGCCATCAGTTCCCGGGAAACCTACGAGCAGTACTTC
-	-	TRBV27	TRBJ1-2	CASSFDLTNFYGYTF	TGTGCCAGCAGTTTCGACCTAACAAATTTCTATGGCTACACCTTC
-	-	TRBV19	TRBJ1-5	CASSTRRQVSNQPQHF	TGTGCCAGTAGTACCCGACGACAGGTTAGCAATCAGCCCCAGCATTTT
-	-	TRBV30	TRBJ1-4	CAWSSWEKLFF	TGTGCCTGGAGTAGCTGGGAAAAACTGTTTTTT
-	few	TRBV30	TRBJ1-5	CAWSRQGNQPQHF	TGTGCCTGGAGTAGGCAGGGCAATCAGCCCCAGCATTTT
-	-	TRBV10-2	TRBJ2-1	CASSETGENEQFF	TGCGCCAGCAGTGAGACTGGGGAGAATGAGCAGTTCTTC
-	few	TRBV6-5	TRBJ2-7	CASSLHRSSYEQYF	TGTGCCAGCAGTCTCCACAGGAGCTCCTACGAGCAGTACTTC
-	-	TRBV4-1	TRBJ2-2	CASSQDDYLNTGELFF	TGCGCCAGCAGCCAAGACGACTACTTAAACACCGGGGAGCTGTTTTTT
TRBD1	few	TRBV2	TRBJ2-1	CASSDGRKGTDEQFF	TGTGCCAGCAGTGATGGGCGGAAGGGGACAGATGAGCAGTTCTTC
TRBD1	-	TRBV7-8	TRBJ1-5	CASSPGTGNQPQHF	TGTGCCAGCAGCCCGGGGACAGGCAATCAGCCCCAGCATTTT
TRBD2	-	TRBV5-1	TRBJ2-1	CASSRIGLSGGNEQFF	TGCGCCAGCAGCCGAATTGGGCTTTCGGGGGGCAATGAGCAGTTCTTC
TRBD2	-	TRBV6-4	TRBJ2-3	CASSELAGGLDTQYF	TGTGCCAGCAGTGAACTAGCGGGGGGACTTGATACGCAGTATTTT
TRBD2	-	TRBV30	TRBJ2-1	CAWSGLAPLIYNEQFF	TGTGCCTGGAGCGGACTAGCTCCCCTGATCTACAATGAGCAGTTCTTC
-	-	TRBV5-1	TRBJ2-5	CASSFSKEETQYF	TGCGCCAGCAGCTTTAGCAAGGAGGAGACCCAGTACTTC
-	-	TRBV27	TRBJ2-3	CASSSPALEGADTQYF	TGTGCCAGCAGTTCTCCGGCCTTGGAGGGCGCAGATACGCAGTATTTT
-	once	TRBV6-1	TRBJ2-7	CASSEDGESYEQYF	TGTGCCAGCAGTGAAGACGGGGAGTCCTACGAGCAGTACTTC
TRBD1	-	TRBV28	TRBJ1-5	CASSGGQGPYQPQHF	TGTGCCAGCAGCGGGGGACAGGGACCGTATCAGCCCCAGCATTTT
TRBD2	once	TRBV2	TRBJ2-2	CASSELAGDPTGELFF	TGTGCCAGCAGTGAACTAGCGGGAGACCCCACCGGGGAGCTGTTTTTT
TRBD1	-	TRBV11-2	TRBJ1-1	CASSLDRGTEAFF	TGTGCCAGCAGCTTGGACAGGGGGACTGAAGCTTTCTTT
-	-	TRBV5-4	TRBJ2-3	CASSILGAQGTDTQYF	TGTGCCAGCAGCATCCTCGGGGCTCAGGGCACAGATACGCAGTATTTT
TRBD2	-	TRBV6-5	TRBJ2-7	CASRTSGTYEQYF	TGTGCCAGCAGGACTAGCGGGACCTACGAGCAGTACTTC
-	-	TRBV7-3	TRBJ2-1	CASSLTAGLNEQFF	TGTGCCAGCAGCTTAACCGCAGGGCTCAATGAGCAGTTCTTC
-	-	TRBV28	TRBJ1-1	CASSRGKNTEAFF	TGTGCCAGCAGCCGAGGAAAGAACACTGAAGCTTTCTTT
-	-	TRBV30	TRBJ1-2	CAWRALGGVVGYTF	TGTGCCTGGAGGGCGCTTGGGGGGGTCGTTGGCTACACCTTC
-	once	TRBV6-4	TRBJ1-1	CASSAGGNTEAFF	TGTGCCAGCAGTGCGGGGGGAAACACTGAAGCTTTCTTT
TRBD1	-	TRBV5-4	TRBJ1-2	CASSLPPHRDSKPYGYTF	TGTGCCAGCAGCTTGCCGCCTCATCGGGACAGCAAACCGTATGGCTACACCTTC
-	-	TRBV2	TRBJ2-7	CASRVGRGQEQYF	TGTGCCAGCAGGGTTGGTAGGGGCCAAGAGCAGTACTTC
-	once	TRBV13	TRBJ1-2	CASSVAGGNYGYTF	TGTGCCAGCAGCGTAGCGGGAGGGAACTATGGCTACACCTTC
TRBD1	-	TRBV9	TRBJ2-7	CASSSRQGSYEQYF	TGTGCCAGCAGCTCTCGACAGGGCTCCTACGAGCAGTACTTC
-	-	TRBV25-1	TRBJ2-1	CASSVQYNEQFF	TGTGCCAGCAGTGTACAGTACAATGAGCAGTTCTTC
TRBD2	once	TRBV5-1	TRBJ2-1	CASYERGGSDEQFF	TGCGCCAGCTACGAGCGGGGGGGCAGCGATGAGCAGTTCTTC
-	-	TRBV30	TRBJ2-5	CAWSVGQIQETQYF	TGTGCCTGGAGTGTAGGCCAGATTCAAGAGACCCAGTACTTC